This T cell receptor (beta chain) was observed in a study of cytomegalovirus exposure and HLA in healthy donors. The overall study: The early release's HLA-typed donors yielded some 85 million unique TCRs.

Findings of the study overall: The authors enumerated over 150 TCR beta chains as linked to cytomegalovirus. Trimming of TCR beta V- and J-genes showed a link, identified in a later analysis, to a missense DCLRE1C variant. Prior analysis indicated that the majority of TCR beta V segments exhibited productivity approximately 90% or approximately 30% of the time.

The CDR3 loop spans 19 amino acids. The germline gives CDR1 SGHTS, CDR2 YDEGEE. Turning to this clone: Its antigen is not known. One end of the junction does not line up with germline, which may come from a read error.

Vbeta (60) and Jbeta (13) primers were used in the PCR. Sequencing used immunoSEQ multiplex PCR; TCRdb keeps in-frame clones, though not all of them. This sample has about 150,000 clones, with around 78% found just once. V is TRBV5-8 and J is TRBJ2-6; TRBD1 matches 7 bases. This sequence originates from a woman aged 50 to 60 in good health and CMV-seropositive. Material: PBMCs. The CDR3 nucleotides are TGTGCCAGCAGCTTAGAAGGGGGCGTCGACCTCTCTGGGGCCAACGGCCTGACTTTC. Protein product: CASSLEGGVDLSGANGLTF.